The 23 T cell receptor beta chains presented below share a single source sample, sequenced in a study of identical twins. One entry per CDR3 protein results from TCRdb running MiXCR on the 5' RACE reads. The sample yields 1.5 million to 2 million distinct CDR3 sequences, about 32% seen once. The sequencing input was cord blood. The receptors originated from a newborn girl in good health.

This clonotype was recorded many times. The V gene is TRBV6-5, the J gene TRBJ2-3; 7 bases match TRBD2. The CDR3 sequence is 14 residues long. The junction had 17 bases not matched to a gene; V was cut back by 6 bases and J by 14 bases. The germline CDR1 and CDR2 sequences are MNHEY and SVGAGI. CDR3 in amino acids: CASRRSSGKNQWYF. The DNA of the CDR3 is TGTGCCAGCAGAAGGTCCAGCGGGAAGAACCAGTGGTATTTT.

The V call is TRBV27, the J call TRBJ1-4; TRBD1 might be the D (6 bases). Germline lookup yields CDR1 MNHEY and CDR2 SMNVEV (reference sequence). Deletions cut 6 bases from V and 2 bases from J, with 13 bases between. The CDR3 is 15 residues long. CDR3 coding DNA: TGTGCCAGCAGGGATACAGGGAGGACTAATGAAAAACTGTTTTTT. Its protein is CASRDTGRTNEKLFF.

This clonotype appeared a single time. The CDR3 nucleotides read TGCAGTGCTACCCGTCGGACAGGGAACCAAGAGACCCAGTACTTC. Protein: CSATRRTGNQETQYF. This chain connects TRBV20-1 to TRBJ2-5, with TRBD1 matching 8 bases. The junction had 7 bases not matched to a gene; V was cut back by 4 bases and J by 0 bases. CDR3 size: 15 residues. Germline CDR1 DFQATT, CDR2 SNEGSKA (reference sequence).

This clonotype was found a few times. V usage is TRBV7-8 and J usage is TRBJ2-7; the D call may be TRBD1 or TRBD2 (5 bases each). Trimming shortened V by 1 base and J by 1 base, and 14 bases separated the two germline ends. CDR3 length: 16 residues. The germline V gene encodes CDR1 SGHVS and CDR2 FQNEAQ. CDR3 coding DNA: TGTGCCAGCAGCTTAGGGGGGAGACAAGAGTCCTACGAGCAGTACTTC. Its protein product is CASSLGGRQESYEQYF. Looking up the rest from reference TRBV7-8 and TRBJ2-7 gives the full variable domain: GAGVSQSPRYKVAKRGQDVALRCDPISGHVSLFWYQQALGQGPEFLTYFQNEAQLDKSGLPSDRFFAERPEGSVSTLKIQRTQQEDSAVYLCASSLGGRQESYEQYFGPGTRLTVT.

The chain employs TRBV30 and TRBJ2-5; 7 bases are a match to TRBD1. The J call is in doubt because the DNA end fits TRBJ2-4 better. Germline assignment: CDR1 GTSNPN and CDR2 SVGIG (reference sequence). The CDR3 runs 15 residues. In DNA form, the CDR3 reads TGTGCCTGGGGGCCGAGACGGGACAGTCTGGACATTCAGTACTTC. Its protein is CAWGPRRDSLDIQYF.

The chain couples TRBV6-5 to TRBJ2-1; 9 positions agree with TRBD1. The V segment lost 3 bases and the J segment 7 bases; nucleotides outside the gene matches: 1. In germline, CDR1 is MNHEY, CDR2 SVGAGI. The CDR3 spans 13 residues. CDR3 bases: TGTGCCAGCAGTTATGACAGGGGGAATGAGCAGTTCTTC. This gives the protein CASSYDRGNEQFF.

The CDR3 spells CATSDLGRGTDTQYF. The CDR3 DNA is TGTGCCACCAGTGATTTGGGGAGGGGGACAGATACGCAGTATTTT. V and J are TRBV24-1 and TRBJ2-3, with D perhaps TRBD2 (7 bases). Germline lookup yields CDR1 KGHDR and CDR2 SFDVKD. V lost 0 bases, J lost 3 bases, and 9 bases lay in between. The CDR3 is made up of 15 amino acids.

This clonotype was counted only a few times. The J gene is TRBJ2-4, the V gene TRBV20-1; 11 bases agree with TRBD2. The germline CDR1 and CDR2 sequences are DFQATT and SNEGSKA (reference sequence). Losses at the gene ends were 3 bases for V and 13 bases for J; bases not matched to a gene: 14. The CDR3 is 15 residues long. The CDR3 coding sequence is TGCAGTGCTAGGGGACCATTAGCGGGAGGGTGGGAGCAGTACTTC. This gives the protein CSARGPLAGGWEQYF.

The genes are TRBV6-5 and TRBJ2-5, with D possibly TRBD1 on 5 matching bases. CDR1 is MNHEY, CDR2 SVGAGI, per germline. The CDR3 runs 15 residues. V dropped 2 bases and J dropped 1 base, with 11 bases sitting between them. The CDR3 nucleotides are TGTGCCAGCAGTTACAATAGGGGCCTCCAAGAGACCCAGTACTTC. Translated: CASSYNRGLQETQYF.

The chain is built from TRBV20-1 and TRBJ1-3; perhaps TRBD1 as D (6 bases). This CDR3 comprises 15 residues. V lost 5 bases, J lost 0 bases, and 14 bases lay in between. Germline CDR1 is DFQATT and CDR2 is SNEGSKA (reference sequence). CDR3 in amino acids: CSAQRGGGSGNTIYF. The CDR3 coding sequence is TGCAGTGCTCAGCGAGGGGGTGGCTCTGGAAACACCATATATTTT.

The chain employs TRBV6-1 and TRBJ1-2; 9 nucleotides line up with TRBD1. Germline loops: CDR1 MNHNS, CDR2 SASEGT. The junction had 13 bases not matched to a gene; V was cut back by 4 bases and J by 4 bases. This CDR3 region has 17 residues. In nucleotides, the CDR3 is TGTGCCAGCAGTGTCGGGAGATTCCGGGACAGGGTCTATGGCTACACCTTC. It encodes CASSVGRFRDRVYGYTF.

This rearrangement joins TRBV20-1 to TRBJ2-3; D might be TRBD2 (5 bases). Germline-derived CDR1 and CDR2 are DFQATT and SNEGSKA (reference sequence). V lost 2 bases and J 0 bases, leaving 9 bases between the germline ends. This CDR3 contains 14 residues. DNA for the CDR3: TGCAGTGCTAGACTCCTAGCTAGCACAGATACGCAGTATTTT. Its protein is CSARLLASTDTQYF.

This clonotype was counted between two and nine times. V usage is TRBV20-1 and J usage is TRBJ1-4; unclear D gene. CDR1 is DFQATT and CDR2 is SNEGSKA in the germline V gene (reference sequence). V was shortened by 1 base and J by 0 bases, with 9 bases between the two germline ends. This CDR3 region has 15 residues. This chain's CDR3 is CSARGLGATNEKLFF. The CDR3 bases are TGCAGTGCTAGAGGTCTGGGAGCAACTAATGAAAAACTGTTTTTT.

The chain has TRBV11-2 and TRBJ2-6, with TRBD2 identical over 9 bases. CDR3 size: 22 residues. Germline loops: CDR1 SGHAT, CDR2 FQNNGV. The junction had 17 bases not matched to a gene; V was cut back by 0 bases and J by 2 bases. The CDR3 DNA follows: TGTGCCAGCAGCTTAGATCCAATAGCGGGAGCCCGACTCCTTACTGGGGCCAACGTCCTGACTTTC. Translating it yields CASSLDPIAGARLLTGANVLTF.

The gene calls are TRBV20-1 and TRBJ2-5, with 8 bases fitting TRBD1. The last part of the DNA fits TRBJ2-7 better; the J call may be wrong. The germline gives CDR1 DFQATT, CDR2 SNEGSKA (reference sequence). The CDR3 runs to 12 residues. Here the CDR3 DNA reads TGCAGTGCTAGCAGGGGGCTTTCCGAGCAGTACTTC. Encoded protein: CSASRGLSEQYF.

Notes on this clonotype: Germline is not matched at one junction end, which may reflect a read error. V is TRBV9 and J is TRBJ2-3, with TRBD2 identical over 10 bases. This CDR3 has 17 residues. Germline assignment: CDR1 SGDLS and CDR2 YYNGEE. The CDR3 region is CASSAQWTSGSTDTQSF. The CDR3 bases are TGTGCCAGCAGCGCACAATGGACTAGCGGTAGCACAGATACGCAGTCTTTT.

The rearrangement links TRBV27 to TRBJ2-5, with D possibly matching TRBD2 (6 bases). The better agreement between TRBJ2-7 and the DNA end casts doubt on the J call. The CDR3 is 16 residues long. CDR1 and CDR2 from the germline V gene are MNHEY and SMNVEV (reference sequence). This chain's CDR3 is CASSLSLREVYDEQYF. The CDR3 nucleotides read TGTGCCAGCAGTTTAAGTCTGCGGGAAGTCTACGACGAGCAGTACTTC.

This clonotype was detected only a few times. V usage is TRBV5-1 and J usage is TRBJ1-5; TRBD1 is a possible D gene (6 bases). Germline lookup yields CDR1 SGHRS and CDR2 YFSETQ. The CDR3 contains 15 residues. Trimming removed 4 bases at V and 3 bases at J, with 14 bases between. The DNA of the CDR3 is TGCGCCAGCAGCATTTCCGGGACACCCAATCAGCCCCAGCATTTT. Its protein product is CASSISGTPNQPQHF.

The chain combines TRBV10-3 with TRBJ1-5; D is uncertain. This CDR3 contains 12 residues. Deletions cut 8 bases from V and 0 bases from J, with 5 bases between. The germline CDR1 and CDR2 sequences are ENHRY and SYGVKD. The chain's CDR3 is CAIQDSNQPQHF. CDR3 nucleotide sequence: TGTGCCATCCAGGATAGCAATCAGCCCCAGCATTTT.

This clonotype appeared once. An end of the junction does not agree with germline; a read error may underlie this. The chain employs TRBV3-1 and TRBJ2-4; no definite D call. Germline V CDR1 and CDR2: LGHDT, YNNKEL (reference sequence). This CDR3 has 19 amino acids. The CDR3 loop is CASSQPLFGGGLKKNIRYF. The CDR3 coding sequence is TGTGCCAGCAGCCAACCTCTCTTCGGTGGCGGATTAAAAAAAAACATTCGGTACTTC.

CDR3 amino acids: CASGLVLGRERRNEQFF. As DNA, the CDR3 is TGTGCTAGTGGTTTGGTACTCGGGCGGGAGCGACGCAATGAGCAGTTCTTC. J is TRBJ2-1 and V is TRBV12-5; the match to TRBD2 covers 7 bases. The CDR3 covers 17 residues. Germline V gives CDR1 LGHNT, CDR2 FRNRAP. V lost 0 bases and J lost 6; bases outside the gene matches: 11.

The chain employs TRBV6-2 or TRBV6-3 and TRBJ2-2; perhaps D is TRBD1 or TRBD2 (5 bases each). The V and J ends lost 6 bases and 5 bases respectively, with 10 bases between them. This CDR3 is 13 amino acids long. In germline, CDR1 is MNHEY, CDR2 SVGEGT. The DNA of the CDR3 is TGTGCCAGCAGGGGGACGGCTACCGGGGAGCTGTTTTTT. Protein product: CASRGTATGELFF.

The chain links TRBV6-5 to TRBJ2-3, with 10 bases fitting TRBD1. The CDR3 loop spans 18 amino acids. Germline values: CDR1 MNHEY, CDR2 SVGAGI. With V trimmed by 1 base and J by 6 bases, 13 bases remained unmatched. The CDR3 protein is CASSYLRDRGSPTDTQYF. CDR3 nucleotides: TGTGCCAGCAGTTACTTAAGGGACAGGGGCTCCCCTACGGATACGCAGTATTTT.